This TCR beta chain was recovered during a study of T cell changes during pregnancy in multiple sclerosis. The junction had 7 bases not matched to a gene; V was cut back by 1 base and J by 5 bases. CDR3 length: 15 amino acids. CDR1 is SNHLY, CDR2 FYNNEI, per germline. This table comes from immunoSEQ multiplex PCR, and its TCRdb copy is limited to in-frame clones, with some not included. The sample includes around 33,000 clones, about 92% of them seen just once. The TCR originated in a female donor with multiple sclerosis, enrolled in a pregnancy study. Sequencing was performed on CD4+ T cells from peripheral blood mononuclear cells, taken after pregnancy. The chain links TRBV2 to TRBJ1-2; TRBD1 matches at 7 bases. The CDR3 region has the DNA TGTGCCAGCAGTGAAGAAACAGGGGAAAATTATGGCTACACCTTC. Amino acids: CASSEETGENYGYTF.